Sequencing of this T cell receptor (beta chain) was carried out in a study of shared clonotypes between healthy human individuals. Study-level background: For every donor, three CD4 naive, three CD4 memory, two CD8 naive and one CD8 memory plates were used.

About this clone itself: Its antigen remains unknown.

Study-level results: The sharing of around 5% of naive CD4 clonotypes was seen across a handful of donors.

The authors loaded about 200 ng DNA, 28,000 or so T cell genomes, into sorted-subset replicate PCRs. The repertoire was sequenced with immunoSEQ multiplex PCR; TCRdb's copy has only in-frame clones and lacks some. The sample includes about 1.5 million clones, around 97% of them seen just once. This CDR3 has 12 amino acids. CDR1 and CDR2 (germline): KGHSH, LQKENI. The V end was cut by 6 bases, the J end by 12 bases, with 15 bases between. The sequence derives from a young man in good health. The V and J genes are TRBV18 and TRBJ2-1; TRBD2 is a possible D gene (5 bases). Material for sequencing was naive CD4+ T cells sorted from blood. The sample's subset: CD45RA+ positively selected. CDR3 DNA sequence: TGTGCCAGCTCTTCGAGCGGCGGTTGGCAGTTCTTC. The encoded protein is CASSSSGGWQFF.